A single sample gave rise to the 25 T cell receptor beta chains below, sequenced in a study of blood T cell repertoires in COVID-19. Measured with immunoSEQ multiplex PCR; TCRdb has only the in-frame clones, and not every one. Among 130,000 to 150,000 clones, more than 80% were seen once, and the ten largest hold about 8%. Material for sequencing was peripheral blood. The origin of the receptors is a human donor with acute or convalescent COVID-19. The donor label of this sample is uncertain.

The chain combines TRBV3-1 (or the pseudogene TRBV3-2) with TRBJ1-1, with TRBD1 identical over 7 bases. The CDR3 is 13 amino acids. Trimming took 0 bases from V and 11 from J; bases not matched to a gene: 6. In germline, CDR1 is LGHDT, CDR2 YNNKEL (reference sequence). The CDR3 bases are TGTGCCAGCAGCCAAGATGTCTCAGGGGGTGCTTTCTTT. Its translation is CASSQDVSGGAFF.

The V and J genes are TRBV4-2 and TRBJ1-6, with 10 positions matching TRBD1. Germline CDR1 and CDR2: LGHNA and YNFKEQ. This CDR3 region has 15 residues. V lost 4 bases to trimming and J lost 9 bases; unmatched junction nucleotides: 6. Written as DNA, the CDR3 is TGTGCCAGCAGCCCTAAGCGGGACAGGGGTTCACCCCTCCACTTT. Translation: CASSPKRDRGSPLHF.

The V and J genes are TRBV3-1 (or the pseudogene TRBV3-2) and TRBJ1-5; the D is unclear. Germline loops: CDR1 LGHDT, CDR2 YNNKEL (reference sequence). V was shortened by 1 base and J by 2 bases, with 12 bases between the two germline ends. This CDR3 is 16 amino acids long. The DNA for the CDR3 is TGTGCCAGCAGCCAAGGTAGCGGTCGAGGCAATCAGCCCCAGCATTTT. It yields the protein CASSQGSGRGNQPQHF.

The V and J genes are TRBV5-4 and TRBJ1-1; weak D call: TRBD1 (5 bases). This CDR3 comprises 15 residues. The germline gives CDR1 SGHNT, CDR2 YYREEE (reference sequence). V lost 4 bases and J 0 bases, leaving 13 bases between the germline ends. In DNA, the CDR3 is TGTGCCAGCAGCCCATCGACAGCCATGAACACTGAAGCTTTCTTT. This sequence encodes CASSPSTAMNTEAFF.

This clone has a handful of counts. The chain combines TRBV3-1 (or the pseudogene TRBV3-2) with TRBJ1-1, with D possibly TRBD1 on 6 matching bases. Germline V gives CDR1 LGHDT, CDR2 YNNKEL (reference sequence). The CDR3 loop spans 13 amino acids. Deletions cut 7 bases from V and 10 bases from J, with 19 bases between. The DNA for the CDR3 is TGTGCCAGCACCCCGGGGGGGGCCGAGGGAGCTTTCTTT. Residues: CASTPGGAEGAFF.

The chain employs TRBV18 and TRBJ1-4; D is perhaps TRBD1 (5 bases). Germline-derived CDR1 and CDR2 are KGHSH and LQKENI. V was pared by 5 bases and J by 0 bases, with 19 bases between. CDR3 length: 18 residues. This CDR3 is CASSMQGASGATNEKLFF. The CDR3 DNA sequence: TGTGCCAGCTCAATGCAAGGGGCATCTGGTGCAACTAATGAAAAACTGTTTTTT.

The chain recombines TRBV5-1 with TRBJ1-1; TRBD1 agrees at 9 bases. Germline lookup yields CDR1 SGHRS and CDR2 YFSETQ. V shed 8 bases, J shed 0 bases, and the junction held 8 bases outside the gene matches. CDR3 length: 15 amino acids. The CDR3 sequence is CASQTGGTLNTEAFF. The CDR3 DNA reads TGCGCCAGTCAGACAGGGGGAACACTGAACACTGAAGCTTTCTTT.

Only a few counts were recorded for this clone. This chain links TRBV13 with TRBJ2-3; 8 bases map to TRBD2. Trimming cost V 2 bases and J 3 bases; bases outside gene matches: 4. The CDR3 covers 15 residues. The germline gives CDR1 PRHDT, CDR2 FYEKMQ (reference sequence). The CDR3 coding sequence is TGTGCCAGCAGCTTACCCGGGGGGGAGACAGATACGCAGTATTTT. This codes for CASSLPGGETDTQYF.

The V call is TRBV5-1, the J call TRBJ1-3; 8 nucleotides agree with TRBD1. The CDR3 consists of 14 residues. Trimming cost V 4 bases and J 6 bases; bases outside gene matches: 6. Germline assignment: CDR1 SGHRS and CDR2 YFSETQ. CDR3 nucleotides: TGCGCCAGCAGCGAGACAGGGGTGACAAACACCATATATTTT. Its protein product is CASSETGVTNTIYF.

CDR3 sequence: CASSPGQGINTGELFF. In DNA, the CDR3 is TGCGCCAGCAGCCCCGGACAGGGGATAAACACCGGGGAGCTGTTTTTT. This sequence joins TRBV5-1 and TRBJ2-2; 9 bases are shared with TRBD1. Germline values: CDR1 SGHRS, CDR2 YFSETQ. The CDR3 spans 16 residues. V lost 4 bases, J lost 2 bases, and 6 bases stayed unmatched. The full variable domain, completed using reference TRBV5-1 and TRBJ2-2, is KAGVTQTPRYLIKTRGQQVTLSCSPISGHRSVSWYQQTPGQGLQFLFEYFSETQRNKGNFPGRFSGRQFSNSRSEMNVSTLELGDSALYLCASSPGQGINTGELFFGEGSRLTVL.

The V and J genes are TRBV2 and TRBJ1-6, with TRBD1 identical over 9 bases. V gave up 4 bases and J gave up 7 bases; unmatched junction bases: 8. Germline V gene data show CDR1 as SNHLY and CDR2 as FYNNEI. CDR3 length: 16 amino acids. CDR3: CASSGPGTGWNSPLHF. The CDR3 nucleotides read TGTGCCAGCAGTGGACCCGGGACAGGGTGGAATTCACCCCTCCACTTT.

The rearrangement uses TRBV3-1 (or the pseudogene TRBV3-2) and TRBJ1-2; a possible D gene is TRBD1 (6 bases). This CDR3 is 14 amino acids long. The ends were cut back, 6 bases at V and 3 bases at J, with 14 bases in the middle. Germline values: CDR1 LGHDT, CDR2 YNNKEL (reference sequence). The CDR3 is CASSRGPGDYGYTF. For the CDR3, the DNA is TGTGCCAGCAGTCGTGGGCCAGGGGACTATGGCTACACCTTC.

The chain employs TRBV18 and TRBJ2-5, with a tentative D call TRBD1 (5 bases). Germline loops: CDR1 KGHSH, CDR2 LQKENI. Trimming left V 1 base short and J 5 bases short, with 5 bases between. The length of the CDR3 is 12 residues. The CDR3 DNA follows: TGTGCCAGCTCACCACAGGGGGAGACCCAGTACTTC. Residues: CASSPQGETQYF.

This clone showed up just a few times. The V gene is TRBV18, the J gene TRBJ1-4; D gene ambiguous. CDR1 is KGHSH and CDR2 is LQKENI in the germline V gene. This CDR3 region has 14 residues. The ends were cut back, 1 base at V and 8 bases at J, with 11 bases in the middle. CDR3 sequence: CASSPQGSGEKLFF. The CDR3 nucleotides are TGTGCCAGCTCACCACAAGGGTCGGGAGAAAAACTGTTTTTT.

This sequence joins TRBV27 and TRBJ2-3, with 7 bases lining up with TRBD2. The junction had 12 bases not matched to a gene; V was cut back by 4 bases and J by 2 bases. CDR3 length: 17 amino acids. From germline, CDR1 is MNHEY and CDR2 SMNVEV (reference sequence). The CDR3, as DNA: TGTGCCAGCAGTTCTCTGGGGGGGAGAGTTCCCACAGATACGCAGTATTTT. Translation gives CASSSLGGRVPTDTQYF.

CDR3 protein: CASSHRTTNEKLFF. DNA of the CDR3: TGTGCCAGCAGCCACAGAACAACTAATGAAAAACTGTTTTTT. V usage is TRBV11-1 and J usage is TRBJ1-4; no clear D gene. The CDR3 extends over 14 amino acids. Trimming shortened V by 5 bases and J by 0 bases, and 7 bases separated the two germline ends. Germline values: CDR1 SGHAT, CDR2 FQDESV (reference sequence). Variable domain in full (rest from reference TRBV11-1 and TRBJ1-4): EAEVAQSPRYKITEKSQAVAFWCDPISGHATLYWYRQILGQGPELLVQFQDESVVDDSQLPKDRFSAERLKGVDSTLKIQPAELGDSAMYLCASSHRTTNEKLFFGSGTQLSVL.

In DNA form, the CDR3 reads TGTGCCAGCAGCCTGGCGGGATTTAATGAAAAACTGTTTTTT. Translating it yields CASSLAGFNEKLFF. This chain connects TRBV7-8 to TRBJ1-4, with unresolved D. CDR1 and CDR2 from the germline V gene are SGHVS and FQNEAQ. There are 14 residues in the CDR3. The V gene lost 5 bases and the J gene lost 4 bases, with 11 bases spanning the gap.

The chain employs TRBV5-1 and TRBJ2-1; 9 bases agree with TRBD1. Germline loops: CDR1 SGHRS, CDR2 YFSETQ. V was clipped by 3 bases and J by 9 bases; unmatched bases: 7. The CDR3 runs to 14 residues. The CDR3 DNA follows: TGCGCCAGCAGCTCCGGGACAGGGTTGGGTGAGCAGTTCTTC. Protein: CASSSGTGLGEQFF.

The chain uses TRBV13 and TRBJ1-1, with TRBD1 as a possible D gene (6 bases). This CDR3 has 12 residues. V was cut by 5 bases and J by 7 bases, with 11 bases left in between. Germline V gene lookup returns CDR1 PRHDT and CDR2 FYEKMQ (reference sequence). This chain's CDR3 is CASSPSDSEAFF. CDR3 DNA: TGTGCCAGCAGCCCTTCGGACAGTGAAGCTTTCTTT.

The J gene is TRBJ2-3, the V gene TRBV29-1, with D possibly matching TRBD2 (6 bases). The CDR3 sequence is 13 residues long. Germline V gene lookup returns CDR1 SQVTM and CDR2 ANQGSEA. V was trimmed by 3 bases and J by 3 bases, leaving 10 bases between them. CDR3 in amino acids: CSVDGGSTDTQYF. CDR3 nucleotides: TGCAGCGTTGACGGGGGTAGTACAGATACGCAGTATTTT.

In its sample, this clone was seen a few times. At the DNA level, this CDR3 is encoded by other sequences in the same sample as well. The chain couples TRBV18 to TRBJ1-5; TRBD1 agrees at 7 bases. The CDR3 runs 14 residues. Trimming took 3 bases from V and 4 from J; bases not matched to a gene: 3. CDR1 is KGHSH and CDR2 is LQKENI in the germline V gene. The DNA for the CDR3 is TGTGCCAGCTCACCGGGGACAGAAAATCAGCCCCAGCATTTT. Translation gives CASSPGTENQPQHF.

The chain links TRBV30 to TRBJ2-5; 7 nucleotides match TRBD1. Germline V gene data show CDR1 as GTSNPN and CDR2 as SVGIG (reference sequence). V lost 1 base and J lost 4; bases outside the gene matches: 3. The CDR3 is 13 residues long. CDR3 protein: CAWSGGGGETQYF. The CDR3 DNA sequence: TGTGCCTGGAGTGGAGGGGGCGGAGAGACCCAGTACTTC.

This clone was seen more than once but under ten times. The chain uses TRBV4-1 and TRBJ2-2, with 10 bases identical to TRBD2. The J segment lost 4 bases and the V segment lost 1 base, leaving 9 bases of the junction unmatched. This CDR3 has 18 residues. Germline CDR1 reads MGHRA; CDR2 reads YSYEKL. The CDR3 protein is CASSQGTAGGPGTGELFF. Written as DNA, the CDR3 is TGCGCCAGCAGCCAAGGCACAGCGGGGGGGCCGGGCACCGGGGAGCTGTTTTTT.

This chain uses TRBV4-2 with TRBJ1-6, with 9 positions matching TRBD1. Losses at the gene ends were 1 base for V and 1 base for J; bases not matched to a gene: 2. The CDR3 loop spans 17 amino acids. The germline V gene encodes CDR1 LGHNA and CDR2 YNFKEQ. In nucleotides, the CDR3 is TGTGCCAGCAGCCAAGCGGGACAGGGATCCTATAATTCACCCCTCCACTTT. Translating it yields CASSQAGQGSYNSPLHF.

CDR3: CASSRTTGGNEQFF. DNA for the CDR3: TGTGCCAGCAGCCGCACGACAGGGGGTAATGAGCAGTTCTTC. The V call is TRBV11-2, the J call TRBJ2-1; TRBD1 matches at 9 bases. Germline values: CDR1 SGHAT, CDR2 FQNNGV. The CDR3 has 14 residues. The junction had 6 bases not matched to a gene; V was cut back by 5 bases and J by 7 bases.